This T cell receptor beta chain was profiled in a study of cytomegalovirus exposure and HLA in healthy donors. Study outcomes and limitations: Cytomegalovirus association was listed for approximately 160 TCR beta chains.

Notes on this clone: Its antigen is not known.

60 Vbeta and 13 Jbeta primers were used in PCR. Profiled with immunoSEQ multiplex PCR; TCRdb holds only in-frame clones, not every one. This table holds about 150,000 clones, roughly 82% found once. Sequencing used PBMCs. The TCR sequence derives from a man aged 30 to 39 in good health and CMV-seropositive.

CDR3 protein: CASSHNAGRDQPQHF. CDR3 nucleotides: TGTGCCAGCAGCCATAACGCAGGGCGCGATCAGCCCCAGCATTTT. The V gene is TRBV7-6, the J gene TRBJ1-5, with D possibly matching TRBD1 (5 bases). Deletions cut 5 bases from V and 5 bases from J, with 16 bases between. This CDR3 is 15 amino acids long. Germline-derived CDR1 and CDR2 are SGHVS and FNYEAQ.